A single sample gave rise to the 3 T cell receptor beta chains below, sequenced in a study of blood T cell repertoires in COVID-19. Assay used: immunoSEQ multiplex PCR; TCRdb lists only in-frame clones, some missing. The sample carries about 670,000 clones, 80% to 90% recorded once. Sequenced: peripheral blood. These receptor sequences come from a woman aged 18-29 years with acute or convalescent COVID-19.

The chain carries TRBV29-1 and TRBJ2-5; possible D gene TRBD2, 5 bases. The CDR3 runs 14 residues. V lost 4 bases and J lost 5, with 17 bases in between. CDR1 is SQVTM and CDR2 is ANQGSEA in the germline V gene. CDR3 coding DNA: TGCAGCGTTGGCGGGTCCAGTCAGCGGGAGACCCAGTACTTC. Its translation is CSVGGSSQRETQYF.

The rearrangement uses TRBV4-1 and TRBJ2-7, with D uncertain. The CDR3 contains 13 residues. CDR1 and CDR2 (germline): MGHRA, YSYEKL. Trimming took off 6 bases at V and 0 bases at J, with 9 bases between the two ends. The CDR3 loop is CASSIGSSYEQYF. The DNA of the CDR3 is TGCGCCAGCAGTATCGGGTCCTCCTACGAGCAGTACTTC.

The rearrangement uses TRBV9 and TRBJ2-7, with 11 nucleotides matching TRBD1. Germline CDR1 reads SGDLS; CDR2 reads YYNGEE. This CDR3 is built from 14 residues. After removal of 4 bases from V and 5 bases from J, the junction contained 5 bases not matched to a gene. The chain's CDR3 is CASSKGQGEDEQYF. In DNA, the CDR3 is TGTGCCAGCAGCAAGGGACAGGGGGAGGACGAGCAGTACTTC.